Below, 5 T cell receptor beta chains from the same sample are listed, as sequenced in a study of T cells in Graves' hyperthyroidism and ophthalmopathy. Regions amplified from RNA transcripts were the TCR beta CDR3 regions. A set of HTBI primers served as the primers for a first-round RT-PCR of the TCR CDR3. TCRdb re-derived calls from the multiplex PCR reads in MiXCR, one entry per CDR3 protein. There are hundreds of thousands of distinct CDR3 sequences in the sample; around 13% occur only once, and roughly 10% lies in the top ten. Material for sequencing was blood. The receptors originated from a woman aged 18 to 35 with Graves' hyperthyroidism.

This clonotype was seen once. This may stem from a read error, because a much larger clone lies one nucleotide away. V gene TRBV4-1 combines with J gene TRBJ2-1, with D uncertain. V dropped 2 bases and J dropped 4 bases, with 15 bases sitting between them. The CDR3 is 16 residues long. CDR1 is MGHRA, CDR2 YSYEKL, per germline. In nucleotides, the CDR3 is TGCGCCAGCAGCCAAAATGGACCGTACACATACAATGAGCAGTTCTTC. As protein: CASSQNGPYTYNEQFF.

This clonotype was picked up a small number of times. V and J are TRBV9 and TRBJ2-7; possibly TRBD1 for D (6 bases). CDR1 is SGDLS and CDR2 is YYNGEE in the germline V gene. The CDR3 sequence is 14 residues long. V lost 2 bases and J 7 bases, leaving 16 bases between the germline ends. The CDR3, as DNA: TGTGCCAGCAGCGTGGATACAGGGACCCTTGAGCAGTACTTC. Translating gives CASSVDTGTLEQYF.

This clonotype was counted ten times or more. V usage is TRBV28 and J usage is TRBJ1-3; D not resolved. CDR1 and CDR2 from the germline V gene are MDHEN and SYDVKM. The CDR3 spans 13 residues. Trimming left V 4 bases short and J 0 bases short, with 4 bases between. The CDR3 DNA sequence: TGTGCCAGCAGTTACCCCTCTGGAAACACCATATATTTT. Amino acid sequence: CASSYPSGNTIYF.

This clonotype was seen ten or more times. This sequence joins TRBV12-3 or TRBV12-4 and TRBJ1-2, with D perhaps TRBD1 (5 bases). V lost 2 bases to trimming and J lost 8 bases, with 18 bases between them. The CDR3 has 15 amino acids. The CDR3 sequence: CASSLLTGPKVGYTF. The CDR3 DNA sequence: TGTGCCAGCAGTTTACTAACGGGGCCAAAGGTGGGCTACACCTTC.

The sample holds a few counts of this clonotype. The chain joins TRBV24-1 to TRBJ2-3; the match to TRBD2 covers 7 bases. There are 17 residues in the CDR3. CDR1 and CDR2 (germline): KGHDR, SFDVKD. J lost 2 bases, V lost 3 bases, and 10 bases had no gene match. CDR3 sequence: CATSDPGGLADTDTQYF. The CDR3 nucleotides are TGTGCCACCAGTGATCCGGGGGGTTTGGCGGACACAGATACGCAGTATTTT.